This is a list of T cell receptor beta chains from one sample in a study of cytomegalovirus exposure and HLA in healthy donors. The assay was immunoSEQ multiplex PCR, and TCRdb's table has in-frame clones only and misses some. This table has about 140,000 clones, roughly 78% appearing once. Sequenced sample: PBMCs. Receptors originate from a man under 40 in good health. Each CDR3 is given with its conserved first and last residue.

V gene: TRBV28; J gene: TRBJ2-5; CDR3 protein: CASSLAQGAQYF
V gene: TRBV6-1; J gene: TRBJ1-2; CDR3 protein: CASSRQGNYGYTF
V gene: TRBV27; J gene: TRBJ2-3; CDR3 protein: CASSFWGASTDTQYF
V gene: TRBV27; J gene: TRBJ2-7; CDR3 protein: CASSGRGRTYEQYF
V gene: TRBV7-9; J gene: TRBJ2-2; CDR3 protein: CASSPTRGTGELFF
V gene: TRBV4-3; J gene: TRBJ2-7; CDR3 protein: CASSQGEGRYEQYF
V gene: TRBV7-3; J gene: TRBJ2-5; CDR3 protein: CASSSHLAGGQEETQYF
V gene: TRBV4-1; J gene: TRBJ2-1; CDR3 protein: CASSPRGLAGGLNEQFF
V gene: TRBV30; J gene: TRBJ1-5; CDR3 protein: CACEDRHQPQHF
V gene: TRBV5-1; J gene: TRBJ2-1; CDR3 protein: CASSPREGYNEQFF
V gene: TRBV18; J gene: TRBJ2-7; CDR3 protein: CASSPAAGSGEQYF
V gene: TRBV5-1; J gene: TRBJ2-7; CDR3 protein: CASSLAVQAYEQYF
V gene: TRBV7-2; J gene: TRBJ1-1; CDR3 protein: CASSSPRQGRTEAFF
V gene: TRBV5-1; J gene: TRBJ1-3; CDR3 protein: CASSLGGLSSGNTIYF
V gene: TRBV10-2; J gene: TRBJ2-7; CDR3 protein: CASGGGGSSYEQYF
V gene: TRBV6-5; J gene: TRBJ2-7; CDR3 protein: CASSYRRFSYEQYF
V gene: TRBV30; J gene: TRBJ2-3; CDR3 protein: CAWNWGVTDTQYF
V gene: TRBV18; J gene: TRBJ2-5; CDR3 protein: CASSPMVAGSQETQYF
V gene: TRBV11-2; J gene: TRBJ2-3; CDR3 protein: CASSLGWGQGADTQYF
V gene: TRBV14; J gene: TRBJ2-5; CDR3 protein: CASSQEGGGETQYF
V gene: TRBV7-2; J gene: TRBJ2-7; CDR3 protein: CASSLAHPGQGYEQYF
V gene: TRBV13; J gene: TRBJ2-7; CDR3 protein: CASRQGPGSYEQYF
V gene: TRBV19; J gene: TRBJ1-4; CDR3 protein: CASSNNEKLFF
V gene: TRBV29-1; J gene: TRBJ2-3; CDR3 protein: CSALGGDGTDTQYF
V gene: TRBV11-2; J gene: TRBJ2-5; CDR3 protein: CASSLSGRVGETQYF
V gene: TRBV7-2; J gene: TRBJ2-3; CDR3 protein: CASSSRGVAVTSTDTQYF
V gene: TRBV18; J gene: TRBJ1-3; CDR3 protein: CASSPVGDSSGNTIYF
V gene: TRBV28; J gene: TRBJ2-5; CDR3 protein: CASSIPLGSGETQYF
V gene: TRBV5-8; J gene: TRBJ1-5; CDR3 protein: CASNRVGNQPQHF
V gene: TRBV27; J gene: TRBJ2-3; CDR3 protein: CASMAGNTDTQYF
V gene: TRBV5-1; J gene: TRBJ2-1; CDR3 protein: CASSAVLAGVQIYNEQFF
V gene: TRBV7-3; J gene: TRBJ2-1; CDR3 protein: CASSLGEGTYNEQFF
V gene: TRBV6-4; J gene: TRBJ2-1; CDR3 protein: CASRPGTSGYNEQFF
V gene: TRBV27; J gene: -; CDR3 protein: CASSLGRGYSYEQYF
V gene: TRBV11-2; J gene: TRBJ2-7; CDR3 protein: CASSSATGSSYEQYF
V gene: TRBV6-5; J gene: TRBJ1-2; CDR3 protein: CASTRGGRGGYTF
V gene: TRBV6-5; J gene: TRBJ2-7; CDR3 protein: CASRDGRGYEQYF
V gene: TRBV7-8; J gene: TRBJ1-4; CDR3 protein: CASNGGSRTTNEKLFF
V gene: TRBV7-7; J gene: TRBJ2-1; CDR3 protein: CASSLGGDSSDEQFF
V gene: TRBV29-1; J gene: TRBJ2-2; CDR3 protein: CSVVLAGAELFF
V gene: TRBV11-3; J gene: TRBJ2-1; CDR3 protein: CASKGTGLYNEQFF
V gene: TRBV4-1; J gene: TRBJ2-7; CDR3 protein: CASSQTSGIAYEQYF
V gene: TRBV11-2; J gene: TRBJ2-3; CDR3 protein: CASSLLGGTSTDTQYF
V gene: TRBV6-1; J gene: TRBJ1-2; CDR3 protein: CASSEGGGPNYGYTF
V gene: TRBV4-3; J gene: TRBJ2-2; CDR3 protein: CASSTRQGKGTGELFF
V gene: TRBV11-2; J gene: TRBJ2-7; CDR3 protein: CASSLDGTSTYYEQYF
V gene: TRBV11-3; J gene: TRBJ2-7; CDR3 protein: CASSRGTGSYEQYF
V gene: TRBV7-8; J gene: TRBJ1-5; CDR3 protein: CASSLGTQPGGRNQPQHF
V gene: TRBV19; J gene: TRBJ2-3; CDR3 protein: CASSQQGASTDTQYF
V gene: TRBV7-9; J gene: TRBJ2-7; CDR3 protein: CASSSGQGPNSYEQYF
V gene: TRBV20-1; J gene: TRBJ2-1; CDR3 protein: CSADERNEQFF
V gene: TRBV28; J gene: TRBJ2-7; CDR3 protein: CASSFGQGYEQYF
V gene: TRBV27; J gene: TRBJ2-3; CDR3 protein: CASSPDGGLYTQYF
V gene: TRBV10-1; J gene: TRBJ2-7; CDR3 protein: CASSKGTSGSPYEQYF
V gene: TRBV27; J gene: TRBJ1-2; CDR3 protein: CASRDRGHYGYTF